The present entry profiles one TCR beta chain with its context. Its specificity is unknown. These data originate in a study of shared clonotypes between healthy human individuals. Turning to the study itself: CD4 naive and memory got three plates each, CD8 naive two, CD8 memory one. Study outcomes and limitations: Generation probabilities were higher for clonotypes shared across all four sorted-subset donors than for unshared ones. Rarefaction demonstrated incomplete sorted-subset sequencing despite large depth.

The CDR3 has 14 amino acids. Per germline, CDR1 SGHNT and CDR2 YYREEE (reference sequence). The junction had 0 bases not matched to a gene; V was cut back by 1 base and J by 3 bases. TCRdb's table, derived via immunoSEQ multiplex PCR, lists solely in-frame clones and lacks some. The sample has over a million clones, approximately 98% seen once; the top ten hold 0.45%. The study drew all its donors from Caucasian adults living in Nashville, Tennessee. The sequencing input was naive CD4+ T cells sorted from blood. Subset specified: CD45RA+ positively selected. This TCR derives from a man aged 30 to 45 in good health. The chain combines TRBV5-4 with TRBJ2-5; 10 nucleotides line up with TRBD2. CDR3 DNA sequence: TGTGCCAGCAGCTTGAGCGGGAGGGAAGAGACCCAGTACTTC. It codes for CASSLSGREETQYF. Variable domain in full (rest from reference TRBV5-4 and TRBJ2-5): ETGVTQSPTHLIKTRGQQVTLRCSSQSGHNTVSWYQQALGQGPQFIFQYYREEENGRGNFPPRFSGLQFPNYSSELNVNALELDDSALYLCASSLSGREETQYFGPGTRLLVL.